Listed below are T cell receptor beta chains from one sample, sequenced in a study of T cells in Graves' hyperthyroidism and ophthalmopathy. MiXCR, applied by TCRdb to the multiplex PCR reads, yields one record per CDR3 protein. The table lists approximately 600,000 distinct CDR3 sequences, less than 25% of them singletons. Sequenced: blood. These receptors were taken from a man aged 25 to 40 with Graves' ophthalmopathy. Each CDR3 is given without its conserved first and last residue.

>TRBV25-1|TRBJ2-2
ASSGGLANTGELF
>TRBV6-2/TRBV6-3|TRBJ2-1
ASSYSTLAGGPGEQF
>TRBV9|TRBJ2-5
ASSVVAGETQY
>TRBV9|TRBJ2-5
ASSVGLAGVGETQY
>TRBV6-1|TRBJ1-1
ASIRNSNTEAF
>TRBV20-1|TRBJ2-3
SASLSVGDLGMWASGRDTDTQY
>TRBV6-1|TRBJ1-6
ASSLHDRERFLNSPLH
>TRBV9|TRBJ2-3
ASSAGLSMRHTDTQY
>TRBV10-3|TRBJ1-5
AISERGQPQH
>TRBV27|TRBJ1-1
ASSLTAGGTEAF
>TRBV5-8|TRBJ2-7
ASSLGSPSVYEQY
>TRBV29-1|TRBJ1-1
SVASVYTEAF
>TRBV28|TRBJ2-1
ASSMVAEPSYNEQF
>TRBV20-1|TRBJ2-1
SARDRGAHYNEQF
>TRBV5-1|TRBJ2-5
ASSATPGQQETQY
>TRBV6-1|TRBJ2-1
ASRGQGLNEQF
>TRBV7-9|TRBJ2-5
ASSFGTGAETQY
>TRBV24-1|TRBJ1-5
ATSEGEPNQPQH
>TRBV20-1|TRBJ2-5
SATGRQETQY
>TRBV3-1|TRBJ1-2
ASSLLTGRNGYT
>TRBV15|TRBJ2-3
AITKGTSGSTDTQY
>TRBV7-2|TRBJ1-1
ASSFMTGANTEAF
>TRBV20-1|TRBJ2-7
SAREREGIYEQY
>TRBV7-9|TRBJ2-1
ASSFRQGPEQF
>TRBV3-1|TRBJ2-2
ASSQVPNTGELF
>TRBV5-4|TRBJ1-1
ASSHYWETEAF
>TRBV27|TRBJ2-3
ASCQGGVGTDTQY
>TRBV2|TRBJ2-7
ASSAGQGRPYEQY
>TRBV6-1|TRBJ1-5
ASQAGRQPQH
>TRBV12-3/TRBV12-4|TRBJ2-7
ASSPGLYYEQY
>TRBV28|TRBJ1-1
ASSLPGAVAEAF
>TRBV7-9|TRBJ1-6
ASSFTGGNSPLH
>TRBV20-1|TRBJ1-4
SARDHRINEKLF